Below, one T cell receptor (beta chain) is given with its context. PCR involved 60 Vbeta and 13 Jbeta primers. Only in-frame clones appear in the TCRdb table, and some are missing; sequencing was by immunoSEQ multiplex PCR. The sample holds about 160,000 clones, about 60% seen once. The sample is drawn from a study of cytomegalovirus exposure and HLA in healthy donors. This CDR3 is built from 17 residues. V lost 3 bases to trimming and J lost 2 bases; unmatched junction nucleotides: 11. Germline lookup yields CDR1 SGHRS and CDR2 YFSETQ. The TCR originated in a woman between 55 and 75 years old in good health and CMV-seropositive. Sequences were obtained from PBMCs. The chain uses TRBV5-1 and TRBJ2-7; 10 nucleotides agree with TRBD1. CDR3: CASSSILTGQGTYEQYF. In DNA, the CDR3 is TGCGCCAGCAGCTCGATACTCACGGGACAGGGGACCTACGAGCAGTACTTC.